The TCR beta chain under discussion was sequenced for a study of blood T cell repertoires in COVID-19. In the study overall: Collection of acute and convalescent COVID-19 samples took place in the United States, Italy and Spain. T cells, B-cell-depleted T cells, or PBMCs provided the cDNA or gDNA that served as material.

The V gene's germline CDR1 is SNHLY and CDR2 FYNNEI. The CDR3 consists of 13 residues. V shed 7 bases, J shed 11 bases, and the junction held 9 bases outside the gene matches. Using immunoSEQ multiplex PCR, the repertoire was profiled, and TCRdb retains in-frame clones only, with some absent. Among 95,000 to 150,000 clones listed, around 81% were seen once. The sample consisted of peripheral blood. This TCR derives from a man aged 65 to 79 with acute or convalescent COVID-19. The genes are TRBV2 and TRBJ2-3, with 10 bases lining up with TRBD2. CDR3 nucleotides: TGTGCCAGCAATCTAGCGGGGGCCCCCGTGCAGTATTTT. It translates to CASNLAGAPVQYF.